Sequencing of this TCR beta chain was carried out in a study of shared T cell receptors in the human thymus. This CDR3 contains 15 residues. This table comes from immunoSEQ multiplex PCR, and its TCRdb copy is limited to in-frame clones, with some not included. The sample contains 630,000 or so clones, about 90% of which appear only once. The sample also formed part of further work on human thymus T cells. That publication notes: Surgeons resected thymus tissue during corrective heart surgery. Repertoires sampled from thymus and blood appeared biased in V and J gene usage. Related work found strong thymic repertoire overlap between unrelated individuals.

The receptor's source is a boy in the first two years of life with a congenital heart defect. This chain joins TRBV12-1 and TRBJ2-7; the table assigns TRBD1, which was not confirmed against the DNA. TRBV12-1 is termed a pseudogene. Sequenced: thymocytes. The CDR3 DNA reads TGTGCCAGCAGCTACTCGACAGGGGGCCCCAACGAGCAGTACTTC. It codes for CASSYSTGGPNEQYF.